The clone carrying this TCR beta chain occurred a few times. V lost 4 bases to trimming and J lost 10 bases; unmatched junction nucleotides: 7. Germline CDR1 is SGHRS and CDR2 is YFSETQ. The CDR3 loop spans 15 amino acids. The sample originates from a study of blood T cells in healthy people across ages. Using a J-beta primer mix together with a sample-barcoded 5' primer, a second PCR was run for about 6 to 12 cycles. TCRdb processed the 5' RACE reads anew with MiXCR; each CDR3 protein has one entry. Here the sample spans over a million distinct CDR3 sequences, 40% to 55% being singletons. This sequence originates from a woman aged 55-70 years in good health. The sample consisted of blood. This rearrangement joins TRBV5-1 to TRBJ2-1; 14 positions match TRBD2. CDR3 residues: CASSGAGLAGEEQFF. As DNA, the CDR3 is TGCGCCAGCAGCGGAGCGGGACTAGCGGGAGAGGAGCAGTTCTTC.